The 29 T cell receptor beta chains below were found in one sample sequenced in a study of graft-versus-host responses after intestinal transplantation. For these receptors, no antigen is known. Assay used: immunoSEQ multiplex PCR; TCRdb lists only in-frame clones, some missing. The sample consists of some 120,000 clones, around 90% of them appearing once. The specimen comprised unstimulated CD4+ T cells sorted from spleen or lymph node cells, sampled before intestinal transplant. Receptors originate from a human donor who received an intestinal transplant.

DNA of the CDR3: TGTGCCAGCAGCAATTATCCGACGAAGGTTTATGGCTACACCTTC. This sequence encodes CASSNYPTKVYGYTF. The J gene is TRBJ1-2, the V gene TRBV21-1. TRBV21-1 is termed a pseudogene. The CDR3 length is 15 residues.

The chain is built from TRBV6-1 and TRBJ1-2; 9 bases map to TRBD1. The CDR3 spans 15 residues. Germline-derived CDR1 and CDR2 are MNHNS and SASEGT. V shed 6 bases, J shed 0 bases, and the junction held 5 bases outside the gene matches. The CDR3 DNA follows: TGTGCCAGCAGGGACAGGGGCGATCCTAACTATGGCTACACCTTC. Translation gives CASRDRGDPNYGYTF.

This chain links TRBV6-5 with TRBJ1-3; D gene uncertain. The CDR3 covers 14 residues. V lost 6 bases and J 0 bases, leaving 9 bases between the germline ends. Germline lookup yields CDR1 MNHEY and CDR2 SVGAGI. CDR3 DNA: TGTGCCAGCAGACCACTCCCCTCTGGAAACACCATATATTTT. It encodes CASRPLPSGNTIYF.

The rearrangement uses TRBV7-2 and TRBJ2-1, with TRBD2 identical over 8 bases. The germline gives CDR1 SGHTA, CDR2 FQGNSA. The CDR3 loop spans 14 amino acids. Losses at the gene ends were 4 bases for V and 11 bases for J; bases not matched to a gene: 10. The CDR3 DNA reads TGTGCCAGCAGCTATCAAGCGGGGGCGGATCAGCAGTTCTTC. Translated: CASSYQAGADQQFF.

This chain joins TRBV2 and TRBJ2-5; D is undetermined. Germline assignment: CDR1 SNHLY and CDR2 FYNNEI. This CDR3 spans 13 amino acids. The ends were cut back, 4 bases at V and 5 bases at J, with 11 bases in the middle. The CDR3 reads CASSGGNDETQYF. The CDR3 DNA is TGTGCCAGCAGTGGGGGAAACGATGAGACCCAGTACTTC.

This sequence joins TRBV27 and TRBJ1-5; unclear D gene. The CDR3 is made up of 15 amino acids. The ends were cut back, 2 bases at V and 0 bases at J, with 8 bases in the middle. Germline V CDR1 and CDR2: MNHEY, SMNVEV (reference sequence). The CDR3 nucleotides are TGTGCCAGCAGTTTAATGGCAGATAGCAATCAGCCCCAGCATTTT. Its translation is CASSLMADSNQPQHF.

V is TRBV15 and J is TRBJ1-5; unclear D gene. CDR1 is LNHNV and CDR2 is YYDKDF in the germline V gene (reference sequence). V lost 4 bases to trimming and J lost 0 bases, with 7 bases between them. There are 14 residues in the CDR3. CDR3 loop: CATSKGTSNQPQHF. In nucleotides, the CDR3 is TGTGCCACCAGCAAGGGTACTAGCAATCAGCCCCAGCATTTT.

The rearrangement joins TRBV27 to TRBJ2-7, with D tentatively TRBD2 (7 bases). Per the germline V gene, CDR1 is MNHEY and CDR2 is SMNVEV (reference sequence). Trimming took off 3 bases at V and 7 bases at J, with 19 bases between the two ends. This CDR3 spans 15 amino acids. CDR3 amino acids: CASSFLGGGDSEQYF. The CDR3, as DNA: TGTGCCAGCAGTTTCCTTGGAGGGGGGGATTCGGAGCAGTACTTC.

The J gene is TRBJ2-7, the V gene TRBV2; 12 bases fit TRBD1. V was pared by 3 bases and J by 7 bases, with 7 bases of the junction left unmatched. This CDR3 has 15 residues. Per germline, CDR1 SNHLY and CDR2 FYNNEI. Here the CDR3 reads CASSEWDRGPWEQYF. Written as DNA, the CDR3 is TGTGCCAGCAGTGAGTGGGACAGGGGGCCCTGGGAGCAGTACTTC. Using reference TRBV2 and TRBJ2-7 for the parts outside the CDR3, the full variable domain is EPEVTQTPSHQVTQMGQEVILRCVPISNHLYFYWYRQILGQKVEFLVSFYNNEISEKSEIFDDQFSVERPDGSNFTLKIRSTKLEDSAMYFCASSEWDRGPWEQYFGPGTRLTVT.

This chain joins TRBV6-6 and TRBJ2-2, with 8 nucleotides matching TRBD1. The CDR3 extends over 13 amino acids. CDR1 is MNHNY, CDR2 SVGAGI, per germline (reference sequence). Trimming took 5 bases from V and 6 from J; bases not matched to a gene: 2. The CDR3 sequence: CASSGQGSGELFF. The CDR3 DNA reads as TGTGCCAGCAGTGGACAGGGCTCCGGGGAGCTGTTTTTT.

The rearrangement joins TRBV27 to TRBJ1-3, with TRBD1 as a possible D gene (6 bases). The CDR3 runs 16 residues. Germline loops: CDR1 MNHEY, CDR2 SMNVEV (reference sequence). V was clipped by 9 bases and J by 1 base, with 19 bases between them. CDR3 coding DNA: TGTGCCAGGGATAACAGGGACCAGGCGTCTGGAAACACCATATATTTT. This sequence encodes CARDNRDQASGNTIYF.

CDR3 sequence reads: CASSLVLGTHNEQFF. DNA of the CDR3: TGTGCCAGCAGCTTAGTCTTGGGTACGCACAATGAGCAGTTCTTC. V gene TRBV7-2 combines with J gene TRBJ2-1; unclear D gene. V was trimmed by 1 base and J by 5 bases, leaving 12 bases between them. The CDR3 consists of 15 residues. Germline V gene data show CDR1 as SGHTA and CDR2 as FQGNSA.

The CDR3 sequence is CASSSTGTGDGNTIYF. The CDR3 DNA sequence: TGTGCCAGCAGTTCCACCGGGACAGGGGACGGAAACACCATATATTTT. The rearrangement links TRBV6-5 to TRBJ1-3, with 10 bases aligning to TRBD1. J was trimmed by 4 bases and V by 4 bases; bases with no gene match: 7. Germline loops: CDR1 MNHEY, CDR2 SVGAGI. The CDR3 sequence is 16 residues long.

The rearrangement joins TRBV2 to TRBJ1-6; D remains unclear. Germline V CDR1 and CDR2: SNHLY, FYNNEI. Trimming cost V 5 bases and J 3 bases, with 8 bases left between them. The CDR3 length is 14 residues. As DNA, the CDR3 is TGTGCCAGCAGTACACAGAGCTATAATTCACCCCTCCACTTT. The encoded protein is CASSTQSYNSPLHF.

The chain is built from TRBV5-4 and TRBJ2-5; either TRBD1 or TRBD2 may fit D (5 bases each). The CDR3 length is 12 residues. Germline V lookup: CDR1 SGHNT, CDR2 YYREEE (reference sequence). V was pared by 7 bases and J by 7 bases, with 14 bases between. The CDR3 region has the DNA TGTGCCAGCCAGTGGGACGAGGGGACCCAGTACTTC. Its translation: CASQWDEGTQYF.

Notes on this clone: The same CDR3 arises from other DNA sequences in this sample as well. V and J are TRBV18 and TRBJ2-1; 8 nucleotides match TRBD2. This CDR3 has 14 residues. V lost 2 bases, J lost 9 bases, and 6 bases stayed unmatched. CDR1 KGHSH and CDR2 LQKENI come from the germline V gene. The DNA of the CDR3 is TGTGCCAGCTCACCAGGGCCCGGGGGGGGTGAGCAGTTCTTC. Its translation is CASSPGPGGGEQFF.

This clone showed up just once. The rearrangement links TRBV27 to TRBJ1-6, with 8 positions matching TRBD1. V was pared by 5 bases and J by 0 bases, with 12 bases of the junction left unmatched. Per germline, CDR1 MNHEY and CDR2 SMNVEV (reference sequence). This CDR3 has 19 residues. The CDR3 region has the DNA TGTGCCAGCAGTACAGGACAGGGAATAGGGAGCTCCTATAATTCACCCCTCCACTTT. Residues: CASSTGQGIGSSYNSPLHF.

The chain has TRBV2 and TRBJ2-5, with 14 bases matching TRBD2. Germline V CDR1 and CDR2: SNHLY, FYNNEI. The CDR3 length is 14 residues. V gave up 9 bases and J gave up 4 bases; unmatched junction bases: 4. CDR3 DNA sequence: TGTGCCAGGGGGGGGACTAGCGGGAGAGAGACCCAGTACTTC. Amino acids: CARGGTSGRETQYF.

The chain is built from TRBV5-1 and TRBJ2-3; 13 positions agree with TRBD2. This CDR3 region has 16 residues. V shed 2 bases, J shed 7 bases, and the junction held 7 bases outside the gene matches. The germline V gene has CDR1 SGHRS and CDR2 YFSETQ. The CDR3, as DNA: TGCGCCAGCAGCTTTAGGACTAGCGGGGGAAGAAATACGCAGTATTTT. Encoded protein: CASSFRTSGGRNTQYF.

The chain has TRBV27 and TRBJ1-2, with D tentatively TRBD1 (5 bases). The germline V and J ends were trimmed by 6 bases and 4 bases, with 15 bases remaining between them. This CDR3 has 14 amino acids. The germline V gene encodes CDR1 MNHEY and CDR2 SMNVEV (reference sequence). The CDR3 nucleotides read TGTGCCAGCAGCCTCCGGCAGGGAGGCTATGGCTACACCTTC. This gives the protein CASSLRQGGYGYTF.

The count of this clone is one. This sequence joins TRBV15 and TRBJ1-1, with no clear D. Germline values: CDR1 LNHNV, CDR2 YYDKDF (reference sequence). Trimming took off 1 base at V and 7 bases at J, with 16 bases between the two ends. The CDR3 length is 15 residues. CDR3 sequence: CATSRGRREEGEAFF. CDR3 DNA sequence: TGTGCCACCAGCAGAGGTAGGCGGGAGGAGGGTGAAGCTTTCTTT.

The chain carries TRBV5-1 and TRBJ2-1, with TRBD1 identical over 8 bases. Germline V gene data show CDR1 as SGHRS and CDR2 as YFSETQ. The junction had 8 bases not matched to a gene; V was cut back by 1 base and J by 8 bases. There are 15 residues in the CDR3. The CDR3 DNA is TGCGCCAGCAGCTTGTCAGGGGGCCTCTCATATGAGCAGTTCTTC. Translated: CASSLSGGLSYEQFF. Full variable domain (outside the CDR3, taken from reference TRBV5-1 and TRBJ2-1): KAGVTQTPRYLIKTRGQQVTLSCSPISGHRSVSWYQQTPGQGLQFLFEYFSETQRNKGNFPGRFSGRQFSNSRSEMNVSTLELGDSALYLCASSLSGGLSYEQFFGPGTRLTVL.

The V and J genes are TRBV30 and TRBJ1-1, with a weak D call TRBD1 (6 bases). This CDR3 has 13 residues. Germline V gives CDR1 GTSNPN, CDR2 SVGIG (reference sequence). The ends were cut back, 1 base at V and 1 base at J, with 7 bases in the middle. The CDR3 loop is CAWSGQANTEAFF. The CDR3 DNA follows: TGTGCCTGGAGTGGACAGGCGAACACTGAAGCTTTCTTT.

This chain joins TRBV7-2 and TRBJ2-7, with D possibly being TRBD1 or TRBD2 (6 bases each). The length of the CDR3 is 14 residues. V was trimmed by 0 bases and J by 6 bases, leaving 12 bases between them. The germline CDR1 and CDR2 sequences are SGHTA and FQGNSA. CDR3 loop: CASSLANGGSEQYF. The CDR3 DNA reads TGTGCCAGCAGCTTAGCGAACGGGGGCAGCGAGCAGTACTTC.

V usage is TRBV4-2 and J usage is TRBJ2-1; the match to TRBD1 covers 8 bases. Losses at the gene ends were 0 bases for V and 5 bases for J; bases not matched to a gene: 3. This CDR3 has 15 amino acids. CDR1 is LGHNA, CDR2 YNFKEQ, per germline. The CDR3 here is CASSQDGQGHNEQFF. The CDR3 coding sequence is TGTGCCAGCAGCCAAGACGGACAGGGACACAATGAGCAGTTCTTC.

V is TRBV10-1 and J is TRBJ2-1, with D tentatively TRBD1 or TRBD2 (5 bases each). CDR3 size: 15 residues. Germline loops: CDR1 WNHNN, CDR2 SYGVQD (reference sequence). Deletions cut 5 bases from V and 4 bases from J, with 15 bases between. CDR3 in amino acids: CASSWGNSGYNEQFF. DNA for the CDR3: TGCGCCAGCAGTTGGGGGAACTCGGGGTACAATGAGCAGTTCTTC.

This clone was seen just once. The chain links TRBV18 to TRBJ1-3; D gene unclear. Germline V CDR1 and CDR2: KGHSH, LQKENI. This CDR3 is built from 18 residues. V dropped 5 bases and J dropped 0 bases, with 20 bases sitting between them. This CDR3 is CASSTFAGRTDSGNTIYF. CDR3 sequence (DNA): TGTGCCAGCTCAACCTTCGCGGGCCGGACGGACTCTGGAAACACCATATATTTT.

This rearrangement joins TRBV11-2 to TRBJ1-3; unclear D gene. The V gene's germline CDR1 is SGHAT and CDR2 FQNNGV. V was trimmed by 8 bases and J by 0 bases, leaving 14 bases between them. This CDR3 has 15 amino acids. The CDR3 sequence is CASGYIQNSGNTIYF. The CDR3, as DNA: TGTGCCAGCGGATACATCCAGAACTCTGGAAACACCATATATTTT. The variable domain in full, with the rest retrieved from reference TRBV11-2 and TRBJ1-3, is EAGVAQSPRYKIIEKRQSVAFWCNPISGHATLYWYQQILGQGPKLLIQFQNNGVVDDSQLPKDRFSAERLKGVDSTLKIQPAKLEDSAVYLCASGYIQNSGNTIYFGEGSWLTVV.

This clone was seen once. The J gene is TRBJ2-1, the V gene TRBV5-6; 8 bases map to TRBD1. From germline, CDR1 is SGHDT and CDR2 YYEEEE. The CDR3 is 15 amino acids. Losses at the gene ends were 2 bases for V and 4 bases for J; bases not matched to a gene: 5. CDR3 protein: CASSFRTGGYNEQFF. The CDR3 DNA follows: TGTGCCAGCAGCTTTAGAACAGGGGGTTACAATGAGCAGTTCTTC. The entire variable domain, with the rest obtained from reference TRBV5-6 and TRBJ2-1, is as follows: DAGVTQSPTHLIKTRGQQVTLRCSPKSGHDTVSWYQQALGQGPQFIFQYYEEEERQRGNFPDRFSGHQFPNYSSELNVNALLLGDSALYLCASSFRTGGYNEQFFGPGTRLTVL.